This T cell receptor beta chain was captured by sequencing in a study of shared clonotypes between healthy human individuals (dated by TCRdb to the early 2020s). With regard to the full study: A few men and a couple of women, aged 18 to 49 years, made up the cohort. For each donor, three plates each were used for CD4 naive and CD4 memory, two plates were used for CD8 naive, and one plate was used for CD8 memory. Between about 0.85 and 9.5 billion PBMCs per donor were obtained by leukapheresis. Libraries were prepared and TCR repertoires were sequenced by different laboratories using diverse techniques, in order to increase sequencing depth and limit assay-specific biases. To estimate repertoire size and how much clonotypes are shared between individuals, the study performed deep sequencing of blood TCR repertoires from about five healthy adults.

This clone was observed a handful of times. Its antigen is not yet known. The record has no base qualities; no much larger clone is one base away. Based on the germline V gene (reference sequence), the CDR1 and CDR2 sequences are SEHNR and FQNEAQ. Reading from cysteine to phenylalanine, the CDR3 counts 13 amino acids. Only CDR3 DNA remains: 39 bases, in frame from the first base. V is shortened by 4 bases, J by 8 bases, and the region joining them spans 14 bases. Using the deep immunoSEQ assay, TCR CDR3 regions were amplified from genomic DNA by multiplex PCR. Extracted genomic DNA from each cell subset was distributed evenly across all wells of several immunoSEQ 96-well plates, and each plate was treated as a replicate. For sorted subsets, approximately 190 ng of genomic DNA, equivalent to 30,000 or so T cell genomes, went into each replicate PCR. Purified libraries were measured with a Qubit 3.0 fluorometer, size-checked on a Bioanalyzer 2100, and measured again with the KAPA Library Quantification kit. A separate single-read 150-cycle Illumina NextSeq 550 flow cell was used to sequence each immunoSEQ 96-well plate. The authors' analysis ran thus. The immunoSEQ output contained only junctional sequences without quality scores, so filtering could not match that applied to full-length reads. Sequences were annotated with PyIR, a Python wrapper for IgBLAST v1.9, and V/J genes and CDR3 were assigned using IMGT germline references. Any read was removed if the V/J assignment was weak (E-value above 1e-6), the CDR3 was missing, or the read contained stop codons, out-of-frame junctions, or ambiguous translated residues. V3J clonotypes were defined by identical inferred V gene, J gene, and CDR3 amino acid sequence. To compute the percentage overlap between repertoires, the number of shared unique clonotypes was divided by the size of the smaller repertoire. Repertoire richness was assessed with RTK rarefaction, the Chao1 estimator, and Recon v2.1 estimates of unobserved clonotypes. Generation probabilities were computed with OLGA for all TCRbeta clonotypes obtained by the gDNA method from a handful of donors. TCRdb took this table from immuneACCESS and kept in-frame rearrangements with V and J called. Such tables lack part of the clones; where checked against another copy, unresolved V genes explain under half of the gap, and the rest is unexplained. The D gene and trimming were derived from the DNA, and the V and J assignments and clone size from that table. The table for this sample lists over a million clones; roughly 96% of them were counted only once. Clones ranked in the top ten supply approximately 1% of the sample.

What the authors observed across the whole study: Clonotypes shared by all four sorted-subset donors showed higher generation probabilities than non-shared clonotypes. Sharing across several donors was observed for roughly 5.4% of naive CD4, over 3% of naive CD8, 2% to 2.5% of memory CD4, and roughly 0.4% of memory CD8 clonotypes. Sampling was restricted to blood, and TCR repertoires in tissues likely differ from the TCR repertoires found in blood. Because the study included only a small number of donors, the genetic and exposure-history diversity represented was limited. Incomplete sequencing was indicated by rarefaction of sorted-subset datasets, despite the large sequencing depth. Pairwise subsampling led to the expectation that sequencing depth would affect the degree of clonotype sharing among donors. Estimated clonotype richness was generally larger for naive than for memory subsets.

The donors were healthy, HIV-negative adults who had no recently reported acute infections or vaccinations. Every donor was a Caucasian adult living in Nashville, Tennessee, USA. Magnetic negative selection was used to enrich CD4+ T cells, after which naive cells were positively selected on CD45RA and the negative fraction became the memory subset. After blood collection by leukapheresis, PBMCs were isolated using Ficoll-Histopaque density gradient centrifugation and then cryopreserved in the vapor phase of liquid nitrogen. Analytical flow cytometry was used to check the purity and quantity of each magnetically sorted T cell population. From each sorted fraction, genomic DNA was isolated and quantified by UV absorbance on a Nanodrop 2000c.

This chain joins TRBV7-9 to TRBJ1-1; no D segment can be confidently identified. This sequence was found in a man aged 30-40 years in good health. The specimen sequenced was naive CD4+ T cells sorted from blood. What the cell subset or site label conveys for this sample: CD45RA+ positively selected. CDR3 sequence: CASSSKGRAEAFF. Read as DNA, the sequence is TGTGCCAGCAGCTCCAAAGGTCGGGCAGAAGCTTTCTTT.